Below, 27 T cell receptor beta chains from the same sample are listed, as sequenced in a study of OX40 agonist ivuxolimab in advanced cancers. Clones were sequenced by immunoSEQ multiplex PCR, and TCRdb holds only the in-frame ones, with some missing. The table records 31,000 or so clones, around 84% of them present only once. Sequencing used CD4+ or CD8+ T cells sorted from blood, obtained in a trial of the OX40 agonist ivuxolimab. These receptors were taken from an adult with an advanced solid tumor such as melanoma, head and neck, liver or kidney cancer.

In this sample, this clone turned up a few times. This rearrangement joins TRBV28 to TRBJ1-5; no reliable D call. Trimming removed 3 bases from V and 2 bases from J, with 20 bases in between. The CDR3 loop spans 18 amino acids. Germline lookup yields CDR1 MDHEN and CDR2 SYDVKM. CDR3 region: CASSFGSNTGVGNQPQHF. DNA for the CDR3: TGTGCCAGCAGTTTTGGGTCAAACACCGGGGTAGGCAATCAGCCCCAGCATTTT.

The chain joins TRBV13 to TRBJ2-3; 9 positions match TRBD2. Germline V CDR1 and CDR2: PRHDT, FYEKMQ (reference sequence). V trimming: 5 bases; J trimming: 4 bases; junction bases outside the gene matches: 10. CDR3 length: 16 amino acids. CDR3 residues: CASSPLSGSHADTQYF. The DNA of the CDR3 is TGTGCCAGCAGCCCGCTTAGCGGGAGTCACGCAGATACGCAGTATTTT.

In its sample, this clone was seen once. The chain links TRBV6-4 to TRBJ2-2; TRBD2 agrees at 8 bases. Germline trimming cut 4 bases from V and 4 bases from J; bases unmatched to any gene: 2. The V gene's germline CDR1 is MRHNA and CDR2 SNTAGT. The CDR3 runs to 14 residues. The CDR3 DNA reads TGTGCCAGCAGTGCGGGGGGGGCCACCGGGGAGCTGTTTTTT. It encodes CASSAGGATGELFF.

This chain joins TRBV10-2 and TRBJ2-4; D is unclear. Looked up from germline, CDR1 is WSHSY and CDR2 is SAAADI. There are 17 residues in the CDR3. Between the trimmed V and J ends, which lost 6 bases and 0 bases, there was a span of 18 bases. This chain's CDR3 is CASSAAPGHLAKNIQYF. The CDR3 DNA reads as TGCGCCAGCAGCGCCGCCCCGGGCCATTTAGCCAAAAACATTCAGTACTTC.

This clone has just one count. The V and J genes are TRBV6-4 and TRBJ2-6; D remains unclear. The germline CDR1 and CDR2 sequences are MRHNA and SNTAGT. The CDR3 extends over 15 amino acids. With 0 bases removed from V and 0 bases from J, the gap between germline ends came to 3 bases. CDR3: CASSDSTSGANVLTF. The CDR3 nucleotides are TGTGCCAGCAGTGACTCAACCTCTGGGGCCAACGTCCTGACTTTC.

The J gene is TRBJ1-5, the V gene TRBV4-3; 7 nucleotides match TRBD1. J was trimmed by 3 bases and V by 0 bases; bases with no gene match: 2. CDR3 length: 15 residues. CDR1 and CDR2 from the germline V gene are LGHNA and YSLEER. CDR3 sequence (DNA): TGCGCCAGCAGCCAAGATGAGGGGGCCAATCAGCCCCAGCATTTT. Residues: CASSQDEGANQPQHF.

The chain is built from TRBV5-5 and TRBJ1-1; D remains unclear. Germline lookup yields CDR1 SGHKS and CDR2 YYEKEE (reference sequence). Trimming stripped 3 bases from V and 1 base from J, with 7 bases between. This CDR3 has 13 residues. The CDR3 nucleotides are TGTGCCAGCAGCTCTCAGTCGAACACTGAAGCTTTCTTT. The encoded protein is CASSSQSNTEAFF.

V and J are TRBV27 and TRBJ1-1; maybe TRBD1 (5 bases). The V and J ends lost 6 bases and 2 bases respectively, with 16 bases between them. Germline V gene data show CDR1 as MNHEY and CDR2 as SMNVEV (reference sequence). The CDR3 covers 15 residues. The chain's CDR3 is CASSDRDLGNTEAFF. The CDR3 DNA reads TGTGCCAGCAGCGATAGGGACCTCGGCAACACTGAAGCTTTCTTT.

This sequence joins TRBV2 and TRBJ1-1, with unresolved D. Germline loops: CDR1 SNHLY, CDR2 FYNNEI. The CDR3 consists of 11 residues. V was clipped by 8 bases and J by 2 bases, with 6 bases between them. The CDR3 region has the DNA TGTGCCAGCCTCACTAACACTGAAGCTTTCTTT. Amino acids: CASLTNTEAFF.

This sequence joins TRBV2 and TRBJ2-7, with 11 bases lining up with TRBD1. V lost 5 bases and J lost 3; bases outside the gene matches: 6. CDR1 SNHLY and CDR2 FYNNEI come from the germline V gene. The CDR3 is 15 amino acids. The CDR3 DNA reads as TGTGCCAGCAGTTACTCCGGGACAGGGGGCTACGAGCAGTACTTC. It encodes CASSYSGTGGYEQYF.

The rearrangement joins TRBV15 to TRBJ1-2; the D gene is possibly TRBD1 (6 bases). Between the trimmed V and J ends, which lost 0 bases and 4 bases, there was a span of 9 bases. The CDR3 runs to 14 residues. The germline gives CDR1 LNHNV, CDR2 YYDKDF (reference sequence). CDR3 sequence: CATSRDKGVYGYTF. The CDR3, as DNA: TGTGCCACCAGCAGAGACAAGGGGGTCTATGGCTACACCTTC.

The V and J genes are TRBV2 and TRBJ1-5; D possibly corresponds to TRBD1 (6 bases). Germline V gene lookup returns CDR1 SNHLY and CDR2 FYNNEI. Trimming took off 1 base at V and 3 bases at J, with 10 bases between the two ends. This CDR3 is 15 amino acids long. The CDR3 sequence is CASSEGTETNQPQHF. The CDR3 DNA follows: TGTGCCAGCAGTGAAGGGACAGAGACCAATCAGCCCCAGCATTTT.

The chain links TRBV15 to TRBJ2-3; 10 nucleotides align to TRBD2. Germline assignment: CDR1 LNHNV and CDR2 YYDKDF (reference sequence). The CDR3 has 18 amino acids. V was pared by 0 bases and J by 5 bases, with 11 bases of the junction left unmatched. The CDR3 DNA reads TGTGCCACCAGCAGAGAGGGTGAAGCGGGAGGGACCCAAGATACGCAGTATTTT. Amino acids: CATSREGEAGGTQDTQYF.

The rearrangement links TRBV10-3 to TRBJ2-3; D is ambiguous. CDR3 size: 15 residues. Per the germline V gene, CDR1 is ENHRY and CDR2 is SYGVKD. V shed 0 bases and J shed 9 bases, with 16 bases lying between them. The CDR3 nucleotides read TGTGCCATCAGTGAGTCTTCGAGCAAGGGCAGAACGCAGTATTTT. Residues: CAISESSSKGRTQYF.

The chain is built from TRBV28 and TRBJ2-1; unclear D gene. Germline V gene data show CDR1 as MDHEN and CDR2 as SYDVKM. CDR3 length: 11 amino acids. Between the trimmed V and J ends, which lost 4 bases and 8 bases, there was a span of 6 bases. The CDR3 DNA reads as TGTGCCAGCAGTTCTCTCCATGAGCAGTTCTTC. Its protein is CASSSLHEQFF.

The chain links TRBV19 to TRBJ2-7, with 12 bases fitting TRBD2. The CDR3 sequence is 15 residues long. V shed 5 bases and J 3 bases; nucleotides not matched to a gene: 5. Germline assignment: CDR1 LNHDA and CDR2 SQIVND (reference sequence). CDR3 loop: CASSLAGGAIYEQYF. DNA of the CDR3: TGTGCCAGTAGTCTAGCGGGAGGGGCTATCTACGAGCAGTACTTC.

This clone showed up just a few times. CDR3 residues: CASSPLTGGDPEAFF. CDR3 coding DNA: TGCGCCAGCAGCCCACTTACAGGGGGCGACCCTGAAGCTTTCTTT. This sequence joins TRBV4-1 and TRBJ1-1; 9 bases are a match to TRBD1. Germline loops: CDR1 MGHRA, CDR2 YSYEKL. Losses at the gene ends were 4 bases for V and 6 bases for J; bases not matched to a gene: 9. This CDR3 has 15 amino acids.

This chain links TRBV7-9 with TRBJ2-5; TRBD1 matches at 7 bases. After removal of 5 bases from V and 1 base from J, the junction contained 4 bases not matched to a gene. Germline V CDR1 and CDR2: SEHNR, FQNEAQ (reference sequence). The length of the CDR3 is 14 residues. The CDR3 loop is CASSTRQGQETQYF. The CDR3 region has the DNA TGTGCCAGCAGCACCCGACAGGGCCAAGAGACCCAGTACTTC.

In this sample, this clone turned up once. The J gene is TRBJ2-7, the V gene TRBV6-1; 11 nucleotides line up with TRBD1. The germline gives CDR1 MNHNS, CDR2 SASEGT. The V gene end was trimmed by 6 bases and the J gene end by 6 bases; junction bases not matched to a gene: 4. CDR3 length: 13 residues. The CDR3 coding sequence is TGTGCCAGCAGCAGGACAGGGGGCGGCGAGCAGTACTTC. This encodes CASSRTGGGEQYF.

The rearrangement joins TRBV7-9 to TRBJ1-3; no clear D gene. The CDR3 runs 14 residues. V was pared by 1 base and J by 4 bases, with 8 bases between. CDR1 and CDR2 from the germline V gene are SEHNR and FQNEAQ (reference sequence). In DNA, the CDR3 is TGTGCCAGCAGCTTAGATGACGACGGAAACACCATATATTTT. Translation gives CASSLDDDGNTIYF.

This chain links TRBV13 with TRBJ2-7; no reliable D call. The CDR3 extends over 13 amino acids. Trimming took off 2 bases at V and 1 base at J, with 6 bases between the two ends. CDR1 and CDR2 from the germline V gene are PRHDT and FYEKMQ (reference sequence). The CDR3 coding sequence is TGTGCCAGCAGCTTATTTGGTTCCTACGAGCAGTACTTC. As protein: CASSLFGSYEQYF. The whole variable domain, remainder taken from reference TRBV13 and TRBJ2-7, is AAGVIQSPRHLIKEKRETATLKCYPIPRHDTVYWYQQGPGQDPQFLISFYEKMQSDKGSIPDRFSAQQFSDYHSELNMSSLELGDSALYFCASSLFGSYEQYFGPGTRLTVT.

The chain uses TRBV28 and TRBJ2-7; 9 bases are shared with TRBD1. The J segment lost 6 bases and the V segment lost 5 bases, leaving 11 bases of the junction unmatched. Germline V CDR1 and CDR2: MDHEN, SYDVKM. The CDR3 covers 15 residues. The CDR3 spells CASSHLPGQGFEQYF. CDR3 DNA: TGTGCCAGCAGTCACTTACCGGGACAGGGTTTCGAGCAGTACTTC.

The sample holds one count of this clone. The chain combines TRBV7-9 with TRBJ2-7; 14 bases are shared with TRBD2. The germline gives CDR1 SEHNR, CDR2 FQNEAQ (reference sequence). The CDR3 is made up of 17 amino acids. J was trimmed by 5 bases and V by 5 bases; bases with no gene match: 11. CDR3 sequence (DNA): TGTGCCAGCAGCCGGGGGACTAGCGGGAGAAGAGTCAACGAGCAGTACTTC. Amino acid sequence: CASSRGTSGRRVNEQYF.

The V and J genes are TRBV6-5 and TRBJ2-7; D is tentatively TRBD1 or TRBD2 (5 bases each). V was cut by 4 bases and J by 0 bases, with 13 bases left in between. The CDR3 sequence is 15 residues long. Germline CDR1 and CDR2: MNHEY and SVGAGI. CDR3 in DNA: TGTGCCAGCAGTTGGGGGTCAGGGCACTCCTACGAGCAGTACTTC. Protein: CASSWGSGHSYEQYF.

The chain employs TRBV5-8 and TRBJ1-6; no clear D gene. Germline CDR1 is SGHTS and CDR2 is YDEGEE. The V end lost 2 bases, the J end lost 6 bases, and 6 bases lay between the germline ends. The CDR3 is 13 residues long. The CDR3 sequence: CASSFGRNSPLHF. The DNA for the CDR3 is TGTGCCAGCAGCTTTGGTCGTAATTCACCCCTCCACTTT.

The chain links TRBV4-1 to TRBJ2-1; D may be TRBD2 (5 bases). This CDR3 region has 17 residues. Per germline, CDR1 MGHRA and CDR2 YSYEKL. With 0 bases removed from V and 0 bases from J, the gap between germline ends came to 12 bases. The CDR3 bases are TGCGCCAGCAGCCAAGATATTAGCGCCTTCTCCTACAATGAGCAGTTCTTC. Protein sequence: CASSQDISAFSYNEQFF.

This clone was counted once. This CDR3 is CASSVWSGESTDTQYF. The CDR3 DNA follows: TGTGCCAGCAGCGTCTGGAGCGGGGAAAGCACAGATACGCAGTATTTT. V and J are TRBV9 and TRBJ2-3; 7 bases agree with TRBD2. The trim removed 2 bases at V and 0 bases at J, leaving 6 bases unmatched. This CDR3 region has 16 residues. The germline gives CDR1 SGDLS, CDR2 YYNGEE.